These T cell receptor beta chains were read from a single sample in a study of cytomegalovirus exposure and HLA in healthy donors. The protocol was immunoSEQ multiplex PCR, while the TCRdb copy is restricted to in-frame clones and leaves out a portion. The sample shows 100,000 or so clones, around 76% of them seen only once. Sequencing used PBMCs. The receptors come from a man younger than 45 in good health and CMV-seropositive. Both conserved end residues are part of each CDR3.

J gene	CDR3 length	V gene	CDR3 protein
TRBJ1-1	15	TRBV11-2	CASSPLGQGSHEAFF
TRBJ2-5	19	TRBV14	CASSRGAGLPAGGGETQYF
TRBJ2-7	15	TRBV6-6	CASSYSGTSGYEQYF
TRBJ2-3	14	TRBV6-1	CASSEGQEADTQYF
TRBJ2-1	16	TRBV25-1	CASSVHGGTGGNEQFF
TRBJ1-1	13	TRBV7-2	CASQRRLSPEAFF
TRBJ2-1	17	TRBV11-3	CASSLERRGSSYNEQFF
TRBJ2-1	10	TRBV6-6	CASRHGEQFF
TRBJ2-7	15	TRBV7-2	CASSLWRQGAYEQYF
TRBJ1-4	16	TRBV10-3	CAISDPSGQVNEKLFF
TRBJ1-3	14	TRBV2	CARRQGARGNTIYF
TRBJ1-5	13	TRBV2	CASSEPAVGPQHF
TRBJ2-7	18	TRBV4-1	CASSQEGGLAGGSYEQYF
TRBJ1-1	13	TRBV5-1	CASSFKGGAEAFF
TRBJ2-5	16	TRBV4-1	CASSQGWGERWETQYF
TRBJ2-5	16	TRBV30	CAWSALQGTGGETQYF
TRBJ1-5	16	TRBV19	CASSKGQGAVVQPQHF
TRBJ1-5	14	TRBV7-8	CASSPELVGQPQHF
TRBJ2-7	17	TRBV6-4	CASRTPIGADPLYEQYF
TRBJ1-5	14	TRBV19	CASSRTGVKQPQHF
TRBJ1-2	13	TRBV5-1	CASSLDSNYGYTF
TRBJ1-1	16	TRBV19	CASSIATGPMNTEAFF
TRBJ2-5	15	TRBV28	CASSLEDRLQETQYF
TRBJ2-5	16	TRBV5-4	CASSLVLAGTEETQYF
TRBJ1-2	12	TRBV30	CASAGQNHGYTF
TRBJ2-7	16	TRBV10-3	CAISEIGWDSSYEQYF
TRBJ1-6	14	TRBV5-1	CASSGTGHNSPLHF
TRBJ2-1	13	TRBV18	CASSQNREAGRFF
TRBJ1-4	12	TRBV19	CATGMANEKLFF
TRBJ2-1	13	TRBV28	CASSLGQNNEQFF
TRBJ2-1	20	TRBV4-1	CASSQDWVETGTSGYNEQFF
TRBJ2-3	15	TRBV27	CASSSDRVLTDTQYF
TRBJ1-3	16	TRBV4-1	CASSFNEGGSGNTIYF
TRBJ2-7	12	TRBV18	CASSYSSYEQYF
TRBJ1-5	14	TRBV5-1	CASSPRQGSQPQHF
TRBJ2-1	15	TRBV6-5	CASSHSGGNYNEQFF
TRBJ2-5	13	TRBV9	CASSVAPTETQYF
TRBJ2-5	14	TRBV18	CASSLRQNQETQYF
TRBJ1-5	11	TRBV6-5	CASGRNQPQHF
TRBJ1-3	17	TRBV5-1	CASSPHSGPGQGNTIYF
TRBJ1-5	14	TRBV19	CASSTRTPNQPQHF
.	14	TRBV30	CAWSSGTANYEQYF
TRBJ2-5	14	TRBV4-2	CASSQGTGQETQYF
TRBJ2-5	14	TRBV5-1	CASSLLGGQETQYF
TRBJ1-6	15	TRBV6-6	CASSDTTGGNSPLHF
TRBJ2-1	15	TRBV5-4	CASSFGTGSYNEQFF
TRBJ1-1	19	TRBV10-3	CAISESDYTSKTGVPEAFF